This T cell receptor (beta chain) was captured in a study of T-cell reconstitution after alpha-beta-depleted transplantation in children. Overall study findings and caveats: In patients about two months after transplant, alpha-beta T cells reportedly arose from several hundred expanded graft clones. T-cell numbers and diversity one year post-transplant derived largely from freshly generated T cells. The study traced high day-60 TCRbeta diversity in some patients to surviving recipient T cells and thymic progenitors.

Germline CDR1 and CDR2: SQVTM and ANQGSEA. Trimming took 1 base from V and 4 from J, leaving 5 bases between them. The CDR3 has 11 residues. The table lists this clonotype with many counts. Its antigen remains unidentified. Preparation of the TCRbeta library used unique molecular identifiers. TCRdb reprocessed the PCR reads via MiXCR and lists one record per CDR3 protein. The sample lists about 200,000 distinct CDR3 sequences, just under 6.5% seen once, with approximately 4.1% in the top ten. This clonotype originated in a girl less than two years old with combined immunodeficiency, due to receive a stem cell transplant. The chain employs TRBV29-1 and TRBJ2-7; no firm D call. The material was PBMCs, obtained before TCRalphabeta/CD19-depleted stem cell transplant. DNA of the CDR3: TGCAGCGTTGAAGTGGGATACGAGCAGTACTTC. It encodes CSVEVGYEQYF.